This T cell receptor beta chain was sequenced in a study of cytomegalovirus exposure and HLA in healthy donors. General observations from the study: Many donors shared some public TCRs, even though most TCR sequences were rare.

The CDR3 extends over 14 amino acids. Germline loops: CDR1 ENHRY, CDR2 SYGVKD. Trimming left V 3 bases short and J 4 bases short, with 7 bases between. A remark on this clone: Antigen unknown.

With 60 Vbeta and 13 Jbeta primers, the PCR was carried out. Only in-frame clones appear in the TCRdb table, and some are missing; sequencing was by immunoSEQ multiplex PCR. Of approximately 120,000 clones in the sample, around 73% are singletons; the top ten hold approximately 1.2%. All donors participated as healthy donors of bone marrow. Sample: PBMCs. The source is a man aged 45 to 65 in good health and CMV-seronegative. The genes are TRBV10-3 and TRBJ2-6; D is unclear. This chain's CDR3 is CAISDVSGANVLTF. As DNA, the CDR3 is TGTGCCATCAGTGATGTCTCCGGGGCCAACGTCCTGACTTTC.